These 12 T cell receptor beta chains came from one sample sequenced in a study of cytomegalovirus exposure and HLA in healthy donors. The PCR ran on 60 Vbeta and 13 Jbeta primers. The assay was immunoSEQ multiplex PCR, and TCRdb's table has in-frame clones only and misses some. The table shows tens of thousands of clones, with about 70% occurring only once. The specimen was PBMCs. Receptors originate from a woman in her twenties or thirties in good health and CMV-seropositive.

This rearrangement joins TRBV13 to TRBJ1-4; D not certain. This CDR3 has 14 residues. The germline V gene has CDR1 PRHDT and CDR2 FYEKMQ (reference sequence). V lost 0 bases and J lost 5, with 7 bases in between. For the CDR3, the DNA is TGTGCCAGCAGCTTAGGCTTGGCAAATGAAAAACTGTTTTTT. Translating it yields CASSLGLANEKLFF. The whole variable domain, filled in from reference TRBV13 and TRBJ1-4, reads AAGVIQSPRHLIKEKRETATLKCYPIPRHDTVYWYQQGPGQDPQFLISFYEKMQSDKGSIPDRFSAQQFSDYHSELNMSSLELGDSALYFCASSLGLANEKLFFGSGTQLSVL.

This clone occurred once. At one of its ends the junction is not consistent with the germline gene, which may arise from a read error. The J gene is TRBJ1-2, the V gene TRBV7-3; 10 bases are a match to TRBD1. Looked up from germline, CDR1 is SGHTA and CDR2 is FQGTGA. The CDR3 extends over 14 amino acids. CDR3 sequence: CASSSGTGATVYSF. The CDR3 DNA reads as TGTGCCAGCAGCTCAGGGACAGGGGCAACTGTGTATTCCTTC.

The chain uses TRBV29-1 and TRBJ1-1; 9 nucleotides match TRBD1. The CDR3 has 12 amino acids. J gave up 5 bases and V 5 bases, and 3 bases lay outside the gene matches. Looked up from germline, CDR1 is SQVTM and CDR2 is ANQGSEA. The CDR3 loop is CSVRQGGTEAFF. As DNA, the CDR3 is TGCAGCGTTCGACAGGGGGGGACTGAAGCTTTCTTT.

V gene TRBV30 combines with J gene TRBJ1-2, with D perhaps matching TRBD1 (6 bases). The CDR3 is made up of 14 amino acids. Germline CDR1 reads GTSNPN; CDR2 reads SVGIG (reference sequence). V lost 0 bases and J 1 base, leaving 9 bases between the germline ends. The CDR3 nucleotides read TGTGCCTGGAGTGTTGGGGACATTAACTATGGCTACACCTTC. It codes for CAWSVGDINYGYTF. The full variable domain, in which reference TRBV30 and TRBJ1-2 provide the parts outside the CDR3, is SQTIHQWPATLVQPVGSPLSLECTVEGTSNPNLYWYRQAAGRGLQLLFYSVGIGQISSEVPQNLSASRPQDRQFILSSKKLLLSDSGFYLCAWSVGDINYGYTFGSGTRLTVV.

This clone was picked up a small number of times. The CDR3 reads CASSLQRSSSLSPLHF. The CDR3 nucleotides read TGCGCCAGCAGCCTCCAGAGGTCTAGTTCCCTTTCACCCCTCCACTTT. This chain links TRBV4-1 with TRBJ1-6; D is undetermined. The CDR3 is 16 residues long. Looked up from germline, CDR1 is MGHRA and CDR2 is YSYEKL. Trimming removed 4 bases from V and 9 bases from J, with 19 bases in between.

The chain joins TRBV10-2 to TRBJ2-3; D is possibly TRBD1 (6 bases). Germline lookup yields CDR1 WSHSY and CDR2 SAAADI. The CDR3 is made up of 15 amino acids. The V and J ends lost 7 bases and 0 bases respectively, with 14 bases between them. The CDR3 bases are TGCGCCAGCATTTCTGGGGGCACAAGCACAGATACGCAGTATTTT. Protein sequence: CASISGGTSTDTQYF.

Only one count was recorded for this clone. The chain recombines TRBV15 with TRBJ1-1, with D possibly TRBD1 on 6 matching bases. Germline V gene sequence: CDR1 LNHNV, CDR2 YYDKDF (reference sequence). Deletions cut 3 bases from V and 4 bases from J, with 15 bases between. The length of the CDR3 is 15 residues. For the CDR3, the DNA is TGTGCCACCAGCAGGCCCCAGGGAGGGGGCACTGAAGCTTTCTTT. This codes for CATSRPQGGGTEAFF.

The chain uses TRBV5-8 and TRBJ2-7, with 8 bases matching TRBD2. The ends lost 3 bases at V and 5 bases at J; junction bases unmatched: 10. The CDR3 is 15 residues long. Germline CDR1 reads SGHTS; CDR2 reads YDEGEE. The CDR3 loop reads CASSSVVAGRDEQYF. The CDR3 DNA reads as TGTGCCAGCAGCTCGGTTGTAGCGGGAAGGGACGAGCAGTACTTC.

V is TRBV10-3 and J is TRBJ2-4; 13 nucleotides align to TRBD2. J lost 7 bases, V lost 2 bases, and 5 bases had no gene match. Germline CDR1 is ENHRY and CDR2 is SYGVKD. CDR3 length: 16 amino acids. The chain's CDR3 is CAISEGTSGNGNIQYF. DNA for the CDR3: TGTGCCATCAGTGAGGGGACTAGCGGGAATGGGAACATTCAGTACTTC.

This chain uses TRBV2 with TRBJ2-2, with D hard to call. In germline, CDR1 is SNHLY, CDR2 FYNNEI. This CDR3 region has 15 residues. Trimming left V 7 bases short and J 6 bases short, with 18 bases between. The CDR3, as DNA: TGTGCCAGCATGATGCACTCGAAGCTTGCCGGGGAGCTGTTTTTT. Its translation is CASMMHSKLAGELFF.

This chain links TRBV7-8 with TRBJ1-1; 8 bases are shared with TRBD1. This CDR3 comprises 14 residues. The V segment lost 5 bases and the J segment 4 bases; nucleotides outside the gene matches: 6. Germline assignment: CDR1 SGHVS and CDR2 FQNEAQ. The CDR3 bases are TGTGCCAGCAGCCTCTCAGGACAGGGCACTGAAGCTTTCTTT. It is translated as CASSLSGQGTEAFF.

The chain has TRBV6-1 and TRBJ1-2; 7 bases line up with TRBD1. The V gene end was trimmed by 10 bases and the J gene end by 6 bases; junction bases not matched to a gene: 14. The germline V gene encodes CDR1 MNHNS and CDR2 SASEGT. CDR3 length: 14 residues. The CDR3 here is CAISFDRAEHGYTF. Here the CDR3 DNA reads TGTGCCATCTCCTTCGACAGGGCCGAGCATGGCTACACCTTC.